This T cell receptor (beta chain) was retrieved from a study of T-cell reconstitution after alpha-beta-depleted transplantation in children. The V gene's germline CDR1 is KGHDR and CDR2 SFDVKD. This CDR3 contains 17 residues. Trimming cost V 7 bases and J 0 bases; bases outside gene matches: 6. Preparation of the TCRbeta library was carried out with unique molecular identifiers. TCRdb used MiXCR to reprocess the PCR reads, holding one entry per CDR3 protein. The sample shows about 400,000 distinct CDR3 sequences, around 21% of them seen only once. The input for sequencing was PBMCs from the stem cell graft donor, taken from the stem cell graft. This chain uses TRBV24-1 with TRBJ2-3; TRBD2 matches 13 bases. The sequence derives from a human donor who donated a stem cell graft to a child with acute myeloid leukemia. Here the CDR3 DNA reads TGTGCCACCAGCGGACTAGCGGGAGAAGGGAGCACAGATACGCAGTATTTT. It is translated as CATSGLAGEGSTDTQYF.